The 9 T cell receptor beta chains below come from one sample, sequenced in a study of Ad26.COV2.S vaccination and SARS-CoV-2 variants (dated by TCRdb to 2020 to 2022). The library was built by means of the immunoSEQ multiplex PCR assay. TCRdb stores this immuneACCESS table with in-frame sequences only. Part of the clones is absent; in the studies checked, under half of the shortfall reflects unresolved V genes, and no reason is known for the rest. The sample includes about 680,000 clones, with around 92% observed a single time. The top ten clones comprise over 1.3% of the sample. The treatment or condition label for this specimen denotes: about 20 received Ad26.COV2.S at low or high dose, single or two shots; five or six received placebo; per-sample allocation not given. For vaccine and placebo recipients, the sequenced repertoires came from samples collected on day 63 after the first injection.

Sequencing was performed on peripheral blood, taken in a trial of Ad26.COV2.S vaccine versus placebo. These receptor sequences come from a person aged 18-60 years who received the Ad26.COV2.S COVID-19 vaccine or a placebo.

V and J are TRBV21-1 and TRBJ2-7; the table's D call, TRBD2, was not checked against the DNA. TRBV21-1 is described as a pseudogene. The length of the CDR3 is 15 residues. As DNA, the CDR3 is TGTGCCAGCATCACCGTGGACTTTAGCGGCTACGAGCAGTACTTC. It translates to CASITVDFSGYEQYF.

The J gene is TRBJ2-7, the V gene TRBV5-5; D not certain. The CDR3 runs to 12 residues. The germline V gene encodes CDR1 SGHKS and CDR2 YYEKEE (reference sequence). V lost 2 bases, J lost 6 bases, and 9 bases lay in between. CDR3 nucleotide sequence: TGTGCCAGCAGCTTTCCCAGGCCCGAGCAGTACTTC. Amino acids: CASSFPRPEQYF. Full variable domain (outside the CDR3, taken from reference TRBV5-5 and TRBJ2-7): DAGVTQSPTHLIKTRGQQVTLRCSPISGHKSVSWYQQVLGQGPQFIFQYYEKEERGRGNFPDRFSARQFPNYSSELNVNALLLGDSALYLCASSFPRPEQYFGPGTRLTVT.

The gene calls are TRBV10-3 and TRBJ2-4, with a tentative D call TRBD2 (5 bases). This CDR3 is 16 amino acids long. The germline V gene encodes CDR1 ENHRY and CDR2 SYGVKD. Trimming pared 4 bases from V and 2 bases from J, leaving 15 bases between. The CDR3 DNA reads TGTGCCATCAGTGTCGGGGATGGGTATACCAAAAACATTCAGTACTTC. Its protein is CAISVGDGYTKNIQYF.

The rearrangement uses TRBV7-3 and TRBJ2-2; D is perhaps TRBD1 or TRBD2 (5 bases each). Per germline, CDR1 SGHTA and CDR2 FQGTGA. This CDR3 comprises 15 residues. Trimming pared 5 bases from V and 5 bases from J, leaving 15 bases between. In nucleotides, the CDR3 is TGTGCCAGCAGCCCTCAACAGAGGGGTACCGGGGAGCTGTTTTTT. Protein sequence: CASSPQQRGTGELFF.

A word on this clone: Relative to the germline gene, one junction end is altered; a read error may explain this. V is TRBV7-9 and J is TRBJ2-1, with D maybe TRBD2 (5 bases). The CDR3 is 16 residues long. The V gene's germline CDR1 is SEHNR and CDR2 FQNEAQ (reference sequence). CDR3 DNA: TGTGCCAGCAGCTTAGCGATCGGGGAATCCTACAATGAGCAGCTCTTC. Protein product: CASSLAIGESYNEQLF.

V gene TRBV7-3 combines with J gene TRBJ2-5, with TRBD2 matching over 7 bases. V was clipped by 5 bases and J by 5 bases; unmatched bases: 8. The CDR3 spans 14 residues. The germline V gene has CDR1 SGHTA and CDR2 FQGTGA. The CDR3 is CASSQFGTKETQYF. CDR3 DNA: TGTGCCAGCAGCCAATTCGGGACTAAGGAGACCCAGTACTTC.

V usage is TRBV6-2 or TRBV6-3 and J usage is TRBJ2-7; D possibly uses TRBD1 or TRBD2 (5 bases each). This CDR3 comprises 15 residues. The germline V gene has CDR1 MNHEY and CDR2 SVGEGT. With 2 bases removed from V and 2 bases from J, the gap between germline ends came to 13 bases. The CDR3 sequence is CASSYRGRGTYEQYF. DNA for the CDR3: TGTGCCAGCAGTTACCGGGGCAGAGGAACCTACGAGCAGTACTTC.

This clone was seen a few times. The chain employs TRBV27 and TRBJ2-7; 9 bases align to TRBD1. Germline trimming cut 0 bases from V and 4 bases from J; bases unmatched to any gene: 7. The CDR3 runs 16 residues. CDR1 and CDR2 from the germline V gene are MNHEY and SMNVEV (reference sequence). The CDR3 loop reads CASSLSSGTGFYEQYF. The DNA for the CDR3 is TGTGCCAGCAGTTTATCCTCCGGGACAGGGTTTTACGAGCAGTACTTC.

The chain uses TRBV7-2 and TRBJ1-2; D ambiguous. The CDR3 has 15 residues. Germline CDR1 reads SGHTA; CDR2 reads FQGNSA. V shed 0 bases and J shed 5 bases, with 13 bases lying between them. For the CDR3, the DNA is TGTGCCAGCAGCTTAGCGAGGGCTGAGCAGTATGGCTACACCTTC. Translation: CASSLARAEQYGYTF.